Listed below are T cell receptor beta chains from one sample, sequenced in a study of shared clonotypes between healthy human individuals. Using immunoSEQ multiplex PCR, the repertoire was profiled, and TCRdb retains in-frame clones only, with some absent. The sample lists fewer than 3 million clones, around 90% occurring once. The material sequenced was naive CD4+ T cells from PBMCs. The receptors stem from a man younger than 35 in good health. Some clones in this sample may be carry-over from other donors' samples. CDR3s leave out the opening cysteine and the closing phenylalanine or tryptophan. Where a row states a size, it is once, few, many or the class of an expanded clone; other rows omit it.

j_call clone_size v_call cdr3_aa
TRBJ1-1 few TRBV5-1 ASSPGPGLTEAF
TRBJ1-1 NA TRBV5-1 ASSLVGQRNTEAF
TRBJ1-2 NA TRBV6-5 ASSYSLHRGLGYT
TRBJ1-2 few TRBV6-4 ATRTGGGYT
TRBJ1-2 once TRBV19 ASKGHYVYGYT
TRBJ1-2 NA TRBV19 ASSRQGAEGYT
TRBJ2-4 NA TRBV10-2 ASSALNRTKNIQY
TRBJ1-1 NA TRBV30 AWIQGANTEAF
TRBJ2-1 NA TRBV7-2 ASSLQASSSYNEQF
TRBJ2-1 NA TRBV7-3 ASSRLVSSFNEQF
TRBJ2-7 NA TRBV28 ASSPGQISSYEQY
TRBJ2-1 NA TRBV5-6 ASSLENAGVSYNEQF
TRBJ2-5 NA TRBV28 ASSLTLQETQY
TRBJ2-7 NA TRBV28 ASSLMGQGFNYEQY
TRBJ1-6 NA TRBV5-6 ASSSRQTSSYNSPLH
TRBJ2-2 NA TRBV10-3 AISEGLAGVPGAGELF
TRBJ1-1 NA TRBV27 ASSLSYGGYTEAF
TRBJ2-7 NA TRBV11-3 ASSLRGGPGEQY
TRBJ1-2 NA TRBV4-3 ASSLGEISGYT
TRBJ2-7 NA TRBV14 ASSQVAHSYEQY
TRBJ2-7 NA TRBV18 ASSRPGAEQY
TRBJ2-1 NA TRBV9 ASSPGTSGIRHNEQF
TRBJ2-6 NA TRBV2 ASSGSGSGANVLT
TRBJ2-7 NA TRBV29-1 SVRRQVGYEQY
TRBJ1-2 NA TRBV28 ASSSSGDYGYT
TRBJ2-7 NA TRBV19 ASSGLRDRTYEQY
TRBJ1-1 few TRBV21-1 APKDQGGTEAF
TRBJ2-5 NA TRBV2 ASSGPVQETQY
TRBJ2-2 once TRBV6-5 ASRLRGAGELF
TRBJ1-1 NA TRBV5-1 ASSLDGRPSTEAF
TRBJ2-6 NA TRBV7-2 ASSALSGANVLT
TRBJ2-5 NA TRBV27 ASSFPEAGPQETQY
TRBJ2-4 NA TRBV6-5 ATLGLAGDIQY
TRBJ2-5 NA TRBV2 ASRPGPQETQY
TRBJ1-6 NA TRBV30 AWSIAGKSSPLH
TRBJ1-1 NA TRBV2 ASTRQRNTEAF
TRBJ2-1 NA TRBV28 ASGALGSNEQF
TRBJ2-7 NA TRBV28 ASSSTGTGGYEQY
TRBJ2-2 NA TRBV18 ASSRLAGGPSFNTGELF
TRBJ2-7 once TRBV7-9 ASSPTSGRGYEQY
TRBJ2-1 once TRBV7-2 ASSLGSGVYNEQF
TRBJ1-1 NA TRBV7-9 ASSFPRVTEAF
TRBJ1-2 NA TRBV6-1 ASSEFGPAYGYT
TRBJ1-2 NA TRBV15 ATSPPGTVYGYT
TRBJ2-7 NA TRBV5-6 ASSPSQGGYEQY
TRBJ1-6 once TRBV9 ASSVGLADSPLH
TRBJ2-4 NA TRBV7-2 ASRMTGEGRQNIQY
TRBJ2-7 NA TRBV6-5 ASSSGTSDYEQY
TRBJ1-2 NA TRBV12-5 ASGPPGGYT